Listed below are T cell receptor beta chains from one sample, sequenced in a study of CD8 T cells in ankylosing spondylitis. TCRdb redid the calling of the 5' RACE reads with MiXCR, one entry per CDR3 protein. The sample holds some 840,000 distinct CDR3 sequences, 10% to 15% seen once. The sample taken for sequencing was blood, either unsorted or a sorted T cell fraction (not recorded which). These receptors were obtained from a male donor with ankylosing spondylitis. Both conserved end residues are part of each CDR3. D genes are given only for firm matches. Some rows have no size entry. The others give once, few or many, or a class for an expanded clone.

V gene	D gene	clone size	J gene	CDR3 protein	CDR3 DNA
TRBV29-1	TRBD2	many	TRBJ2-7	CSVGGQYSYEQYF	TGCAGCGTGGGAGGGCAGTACTCCTACGAGCAGTACTTC
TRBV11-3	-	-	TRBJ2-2	CASSSRRDRGLFF	TGTGCCAGCAGCTCCCGTCGCGACAGAGGGCTGTTTTTT
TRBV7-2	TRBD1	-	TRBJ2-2	CASKDRGITGELFF	TGTGCCAGCAAGGACAGGGGGATCACCGGGGAGCTGTTTTTT
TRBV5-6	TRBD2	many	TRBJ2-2	CASSRGLTNTGELFF	TGTGCCAGCAGCCGGGGACTAACGAACACCGGGGAGCTGTTTTTT
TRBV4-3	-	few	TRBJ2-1	CASSQRHRDHFEQFF	TGCGCCAGCAGCCAAAGACACCGGGACCATTTTGAGCAGTTCTTC
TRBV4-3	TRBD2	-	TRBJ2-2	CASSQWSGGDTGELFF	TGCGCCAGCAGCCAATGGAGCGGGGGGGACACCGGGGAGCTGTTTTTT
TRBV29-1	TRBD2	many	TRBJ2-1	CSANSGRGNNEQFF	TGCAGCGCCAATAGCGGGAGAGGGAACAATGAGCAGTTCTTC
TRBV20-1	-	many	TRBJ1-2	CSAPDRTNYGYTF	TGCAGTGCCCCGGACAGAACTAACTATGGCTACACCTTC
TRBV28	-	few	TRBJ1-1	CASSPTSSWNTEAFF	TGTGCCAGCAGCCCGACAAGTAGTTGGAACACTGAAGCTTTCTTT
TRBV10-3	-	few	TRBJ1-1	CAISEHSNTEAFF	TGTGCCATCAGTGAGCACAGCAACACTGAAGCTTTCTTT
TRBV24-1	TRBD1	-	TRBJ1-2	CATSPGQGVLGYTF	TGTGCCACCAGCCCGGGACAGGGTGTCCTTGGCTACACCTTC
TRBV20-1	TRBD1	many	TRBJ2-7	CSSPGQSSYEQYF	TGCAGTTCTCCGGGACAGAGCTCCTACGAGCAGTACTTC
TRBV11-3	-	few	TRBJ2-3	CASSLSPLTDTQYF	TGTGCCAGCAGCTTATCCCCACTCACAGATACGCAGTATTTT